What follows is one T cell receptor beta chain and its context. Its matching antigen is unknown. The sample comes from a study of T cell responses to AZD1222 COVID-19 vaccine. Study results and limitations: AZD1222 recipients seropositive at baseline numbered only six or seven. Clonal diversity may have been underestimated, and the donors were mostly white British, with more females than males.

The ends lost 3 bases at V and 0 bases at J; junction bases unmatched: 6. The CDR3 length is 16 residues. Germline V CDR1 and CDR2: SEHNR, FQNEAQ (reference sequence). Here immunoSEQ multiplex PCR was the method, and the copy in TCRdb shows in-frame clones only, minus some. The sample consists of 150,000 or so clones, around 90% of them appearing once. This sequence joins TRBV7-9 and TRBJ2-3; 7 bases are shared with TRBD1. This specimen was peripheral blood, taken on day 0 of AZD1222 vaccination. The source of this sequence is an adult in good health. This CDR3 is CASSLDRLTSTDTQYF. In DNA, the CDR3 is TGTGCCAGCAGCTTGGACAGGTTAACTAGCACAGATACGCAGTATTTT.